These 30 T cell receptor beta chains originate from one sample sequenced in a study of T cell repertoires in cytomegalovirus infection. Their recognized antigens are unknown. TCRdb re-called the reads through MiXCR, storing one row per CDR3 protein. In the table there are approximately 310,000 distinct CDR3 sequences, around 25% of which are singletons. The source was cultured PBMCs, collected from culture after CMV antigen stimulation. Receptors were obtained from a human donor in good health (CMV status not recorded). Some clones in this sample may be carry-over from other donors' samples.

In its sample, this clonotype was seen a few times. The genes are TRBV10-3 and TRBJ2-1; 14 nucleotides agree with TRBD2. The CDR3 has 15 residues. Germline V gene data show CDR1 as ENHRY and CDR2 as SYGVKD. V was clipped by 10 bases and J by 2 bases; unmatched bases: 4. The CDR3 region is CATGLAGGTYNEQFF. The CDR3 DNA reads TGTGCCACCGGACTAGCGGGAGGAACCTACAATGAGCAGTTCTTC.

This clonotype was detected only a few times. CDR3 in amino acids: CASRVLGSGANVLTF. DNA of the CDR3: TGTGCCAGCAGGGTATTGGGCTCTGGGGCCAACGTCCTGACTTTC. The rearrangement uses TRBV7-2 and TRBJ2-6, with D uncertain. This CDR3 is built from 15 residues. V lost 6 bases, J lost 0 bases, and 9 bases lay in between. In germline, CDR1 is SGHTA, CDR2 FQGNSA.

This clonotype occurred many times. The CDR3 loop reads CASSPAVRGSGSSYNEQFF. The CDR3 nucleotides read TGTGCCAGCAGCCCTGCGGTACGGGGCTCGGGGAGCTCCTACAATGAGCAGTTCTTC. The genes are TRBV7-9 and TRBJ2-1; D could derive from TRBD1 or TRBD2 (5 bases each). V lost 5 bases and J lost 0, with 23 bases in between. Germline CDR1 reads SEHNR; CDR2 reads FQNEAQ (reference sequence). This CDR3 has 19 residues.

This clonotype has more than one count but fewer than ten. This rearrangement joins TRBV4-1 to TRBJ2-5, with TRBD2 as a possible D gene (6 bases). This CDR3 contains 15 residues. CDR1 is MGHRA, CDR2 YSYEKL, per germline. Trimming took off 0 bases at V and 1 base at J, with 9 bases between the two ends. The CDR3 region is CASSQEEGFQETQYF. In nucleotides, the CDR3 is TGCGCCAGCAGCCAAGAGGAGGGCTTCCAAGAGACCCAGTACTTC.

The rearrangement links TRBV5-4 to TRBJ2-3; 7 bases agree with TRBD1. In germline, CDR1 is SGHNT, CDR2 YYREEE (reference sequence). J gave up 4 bases and V 9 bases, and 8 bases lay outside the gene matches. This CDR3 contains 13 residues. The CDR3 DNA sequence: TGTGCCATCCGGGACAGAGAAGCAGATACGCAGTATTTT. Translation gives CAIRDREADTQYF.

This clonotype was recorded at least ten times. V is TRBV7-2 and J is TRBJ2-2; possible D gene TRBD2, 5 bases. With 0 bases removed from V and 6 bases from J, the gap between germline ends came to 5 bases. This CDR3 spans 13 amino acids. CDR1 SGHTA and CDR2 FQGNSA come from the germline V gene. The CDR3 nucleotides are TGTGCCAGCAGCTTAGCGAGGGCCGGGGAGCTGTTTTTT. Residues: CASSLARAGELFF.

The chain combines TRBV12-3 or TRBV12-4 with TRBJ1-5; 7 positions agree with TRBD1. The CDR3 length is 18 residues. After removal of 4 bases from V and 3 bases from J, the junction contained 15 bases not matched to a gene. In nucleotides, the CDR3 is TGTGCCAGCAGTTCCGACGACAGGGATTGGGCCCTCAATCAGCCCCAGCATTTT. Residues: CASSSDDRDWALNQPQHF.

This clonotype has a count of ten or more. The CDR3 region has the DNA TGTGCCAGCAGCTATAGACAGGGGGCTGGGAACTATGGCTACACCTTC. This gives the protein CASSYRQGAGNYGYTF. V is TRBV7-2 and J is TRBJ1-2, with 10 bases identical to TRBD1. Germline trimming cut 4 bases from V and 2 bases from J; bases unmatched to any gene: 7. CDR3 length equals 16 residues. CDR1 and CDR2 from the germline V gene are SGHTA and FQGNSA.

The V gene is TRBV7-9, the J gene TRBJ1-4, with TRBD1 as a possible D gene (6 bases). This CDR3 comprises 13 residues. Germline V gene data show CDR1 as SEHNR and CDR2 as FQNEAQ (reference sequence). V lost 5 bases and J 8 bases, leaving 12 bases between the germline ends. The CDR3 region has the DNA TGTGCCAGCAGCCCGCAGGGGCGAGAAAAACTGTTTTTT. This gives the protein CASSPQGREKLFF.

This clonotype occurred a few times. The chain couples TRBV4-3 to TRBJ2-3, with D maybe TRBD2 (6 bases). Germline V gene data show CDR1 as LGHNA and CDR2 as YSLEER. Trimming stripped 0 bases from V and 3 bases from J, with 16 bases between. The CDR3 is 17 amino acids. DNA of the CDR3: TGCGCCAGCAGCCAAGATGGGACTTCGGACGGGACAGATACGCAGTATTTT. Translating gives CASSQDGTSDGTDTQYF.

At least ten counts were recorded for this clonotype. This chain uses TRBV5-5 with TRBJ1-5; the D gene is possibly TRBD1 (5 bases). V lost 2 bases and J lost 0, with 12 bases in between. CDR1 and CDR2 (germline): SGHKS, YYEKEE (reference sequence). The CDR3 contains 16 residues. In nucleotides, the CDR3 is TGTGCCAGCAGCTTCGTGGGGGGTGCTAGCAATCAGCCCCAGCATTTT. Translation gives CASSFVGGASNQPQHF.

The table lists this clonotype with many counts. The V and J genes are TRBV10-3 and TRBJ2-5; TRBD1 matches 7 bases. The CDR3 covers 16 residues. CDR1 ENHRY and CDR2 SYGVKD come from the germline V gene. Unmatched junction bases numbered 9, after V lost 4 bases and J lost 1 base. The CDR3 sequence is CAISVESRGFQETQYF. The CDR3 region has the DNA TGTGCCATCAGTGTAGAGAGCAGGGGGTTCCAAGAGACCCAGTACTTC.

This clonotype was observed a single time. The V gene is TRBV28, the J gene TRBJ1-1, with D possibly TRBD1 on 5 matching bases. The V gene's germline CDR1 is MDHEN and CDR2 SYDVKM. The CDR3 loop spans 16 amino acids. Trimming stripped 2 bases from V and 2 bases from J, with 15 bases between. The CDR3 nucleotides are TGTGCCAGCAGTTTAATAAGGGGTGTTCAAAACACTGAAGCTTTCTTT. Translated: CASSLIRGVQNTEAFF.

The V gene is TRBV29-1, the J gene TRBJ2-1; TRBD2 aligns across 10 bases. The CDR3 has 14 residues. V shed 5 bases and J 5 bases; nucleotides not matched to a gene: 6. Germline CDR1 reads SQVTM; CDR2 reads ANQGSEA. The CDR3 reads CSVSLAGAHNEQFF. CDR3 sequence (DNA): TGCAGCGTTTCGCTAGCGGGAGCCCACAATGAGCAGTTCTTC.

This clonotype was seen many times. This rearrangement joins TRBV7-2 to TRBJ2-1, with D perhaps TRBD2 (6 bases). Germline CDR1 SGHTA, CDR2 FQGNSA. This CDR3 is built from 15 residues. With 2 bases removed from V and 3 bases from J, the gap between germline ends came to 11 bases. The CDR3 protein is CASSLLSGVYNEQFF. The CDR3 nucleotides are TGTGCCAGCAGCTTACTTAGCGGTGTCTACAATGAGCAGTTCTTC.

This clonotype occurred a few times. V is TRBV7-2 and J is TRBJ2-1; 11 bases match TRBD2. Germline CDR1 reads SGHTA; CDR2 reads FQGNSA. The trim removed 1 base at V and 5 bases at J, leaving 4 bases unmatched. The CDR3 is 16 amino acids. CDR3 region: CASSLGGTSGNNEQFF. The CDR3 coding sequence is TGTGCCAGCAGCTTAGGAGGGACTAGCGGAAACAATGAGCAGTTCTTC.

This sequence joins TRBV7-2 and TRBJ2-3, with 13 bases aligning to TRBD2. From germline, CDR1 is SGHTA and CDR2 FQGNSA. The CDR3 loop spans 16 amino acids. Trimming removed 2 bases from V and 5 bases from J; junction bases left unmatched: 4. CDR3 loop: CASSLRLAGGIDTQYF. As DNA, the CDR3 is TGTGCCAGCAGCTTACGACTAGCGGGAGGAATAGATACGCAGTATTTT. The whole variable domain, remainder taken from reference TRBV7-2 and TRBJ2-3, is GAGVSQSPSNKVTEKGKDVELRCDPISGHTALYWYRQSLGQGLEFLIYFQGNSAPDKSGLPSDRFSAERTGGSVSTLTIQRTQQEDSAVYLCASSLRLAGGIDTQYFGPGTRLTVL.

This clonotype was seen only a few times. The rearrangement links TRBV6-5 to TRBJ2-2, with TRBD2 identical over 8 bases. The V and J ends lost 6 bases and 4 bases, in that order; junction bases with no gene match: 4. The CDR3 has 14 amino acids. Per the germline V gene, CDR1 is MNHEY and CDR2 is SVGAGI. The CDR3 DNA is TGTGCCAGCAGAAGCGGGAGATCCACCGGGGAGCTGTTTTTT. This codes for CASRSGRSTGELFF.

J is TRBJ1-1 and V is TRBV10-3, with 7 bases aligning to TRBD1. CDR1 ENHRY and CDR2 SYGVKD come from the germline V gene. J gave up 5 bases and V 4 bases, and 13 bases lay outside the gene matches. This CDR3 region has 16 residues. The DNA for the CDR3 is TGTGCCATCAGTGCCCTGACAGGGCGGCTGGGGACTGAAGCTTTCTTT. Amino acids: CAISALTGRLGTEAFF.

The chain employs TRBV19 and TRBJ1-5, with D perhaps TRBD1 (6 bases). This CDR3 comprises 15 residues. CDR1 is LNHDA and CDR2 is SQIVND in the germline V gene (reference sequence). V lost 7 bases and J 4 bases, leaving 17 bases between the germline ends. The DNA for the CDR3 is TGTGCCAGTACCGGGGGCCCCGTTATTAATCAGCCCCAGCATTTT. This sequence encodes CASTGGPVINQPQHF.

The J gene is TRBJ2-1, the V gene TRBV7-6; D might be TRBD2 (6 bases). Germline CDR1 and CDR2: SGHVS and FNYEAQ. V was shortened by 2 bases and J by 2 bases, with 13 bases between the two germline ends. The CDR3 is made up of 16 amino acids. The CDR3 DNA sequence: TGTGCCAGCAGCTTACGCCCCGCGGGACCCTACAATGAGCAGTTCTTC. Its protein product is CASSLRPAGPYNEQFF. Using reference TRBV7-6 and TRBJ2-1 for the parts outside the CDR3, the full variable domain is GAGVSQSPRYKVTKRGQDVALRCDPISGHVSLYWYRQALGQGPEFLTYFNYEAQQDKSGLPNDRFSAERPEGSISTLTIQRTEQRDSAMYRCASSLRPAGPYNEQFFGPGTRLTVL.

This clonotype was detected ten times or more. This chain links TRBV7-6 with TRBJ2-2, with TRBD1 matching 7 bases. After removal of 2 bases from V and 5 bases from J, the junction contained 2 bases not matched to a gene. This CDR3 is built from 14 residues. CDR1 and CDR2 (germline): SGHVS, FNYEAQ. CDR3: CASSLTGATGELFF. The CDR3 DNA sequence: TGTGCCAGCAGCTTAACAGGGGCTACCGGGGAGCTGTTTTTT.

This clonotype was recorded at least ten times. This chain uses TRBV7-2 with TRBJ2-1; a possible D gene is TRBD2 (5 bases). Trimming left V 1 base short and J 2 bases short, with 9 bases between. CDR3 length: 15 amino acids. In germline, CDR1 is SGHTA, CDR2 FQGNSA. The CDR3 DNA is TGTGCCAGCAGCTTAGAGTGGACTGCCTACAATGAGCAGTTCTTC. This sequence encodes CASSLEWTAYNEQFF. Drawing the rest from reference TRBV7-2 and TRBJ2-1, the complete variable domain is GAGVSQSPSNKVTEKGKDVELRCDPISGHTALYWYRQSLGQGLEFLIYFQGNSAPDKSGLPSDRFSAERTGGSVSTLTIQRTQQEDSAVYLCASSLEWTAYNEQFFGPGTRLTVL.

The genes are TRBV27 and TRBJ1-5; 7 bases fit TRBD1. The V segment lost 6 bases and the J segment 11 bases; nucleotides outside the gene matches: 7. The germline CDR1 and CDR2 sequences are MNHEY and SMNVEV (reference sequence). This CDR3 region has 12 residues. CDR3 sequence (DNA): TGTGCCAGCAGCGAACAGGGGTCAGCCCAGCATTTT. This translates into CASSEQGSAQHF.

This clonotype was counted only a few times. V is TRBV3-1 and J is TRBJ2-3, with 9 bases that match TRBD2. CDR3 size: 16 residues. V shed 4 bases and J 0 bases; nucleotides not matched to a gene: 5. Germline lookup yields CDR1 LGHDT and CDR2 YNNKEL (reference sequence). The CDR3 loop is CASSPRLAGSTDTQYF. The CDR3 DNA is TGTGCCAGCAGCCCCCGGCTAGCGGGGAGCACAGATACGCAGTATTTT.

The chain couples TRBV14 to TRBJ1-1; D is unresolved. Trimming left V 0 bases short and J 7 bases short, with 12 bases between. The CDR3 runs 14 residues. Germline CDR1 is SGHDN and CDR2 is FVKESK. The chain's CDR3 is CASSQERWGSEAFF. The DNA of the CDR3 is TGTGCCAGCAGCCAAGAGAGGTGGGGAAGTGAAGCTTTCTTT.

V is TRBV7-8 and J is TRBJ1-1; 9 nucleotides align to TRBD1. Germline loops: CDR1 SGHVS, CDR2 FQNEAQ. The CDR3 loop spans 13 amino acids. V dropped 5 bases and J dropped 8; count of bases not matched to a gene: 6. The CDR3 region is CASSQMDRGEAFF. The CDR3, as DNA: TGTGCCAGCAGCCAGATGGACAGGGGAGAAGCTTTCTTT.

This chain joins TRBV19 and TRBJ2-3; D is unclear. The V end lost 4 bases, the J end lost 1 base, and 6 bases lay between the germline ends. CDR3 size: 13 residues. Germline loops: CDR1 LNHDA, CDR2 SQIVND (reference sequence). In DNA, the CDR3 is TGTGCCAGTAGTACGGGCCGCACAGATACGCAGTATTTT. Its protein product is CASSTGRTDTQYF.

This clonotype was detected many times. One junction end does not reproduce the germline sequence, and a read error may be involved. V gene TRBV4-2 combines with J gene TRBJ2-4, with D tentatively TRBD1 (6 bases). Germline lookup yields CDR1 LGHNA and CDR2 YNFKEQ. CDR3 length equals 13 residues. CDR3 sequence (DNA): TGTGCCAGCAGTCAAGGGCAGGGGAACATTCAGTACTTC. Translated: CASSQGQGNIQYF.

The chain links TRBV20-1 to TRBJ2-6; 8 bases match TRBD1. The CDR3 has 16 residues. V lost 5 bases, J lost 1 base, and 7 bases stayed unmatched. Germline V gene sequence: CDR1 DFQATT, CDR2 SNEGSKA (reference sequence). The CDR3 reads CSALGQGASGANVLTF. The CDR3 coding sequence is TGCAGTGCTCTTGGACAGGGCGCGTCTGGGGCCAACGTCCTGACTTTC.